These T cell receptor beta chains were read from a single sample in a study of CD8+ T cells in alopecia areata. The repertoire was sequenced with immunoSEQ multiplex PCR; TCRdb's copy has only in-frame clones and lacks some. The sample has about 98,000 clones, 35% to 50% seen once. The sample consisted of CD4+ T cells sorted from blood. Source of these receptors: a human donor with alopecia areata. The CDR3 runs from the conserved cysteine through the conserved F or W. The D gene is left open where the match is weak. Clone size is not always given. Where it is, it says once, few, many or a class for expanded clones.

j_call	d_call	v_call	clone_size	cdr3_nt	cdr3_aa
TRBJ1-1	TRBD1	TRBV5-6	.	TGTGCCAGCAGCTTGAACAGGGGCATGAACACTGAAGCTTTCTTT	CASSLNRGMNTEAFF
TRBJ2-1	.	TRBV29-1	.	TGCAGCGCCGGCTACAATGAGCAGTTCTTC	CSAGYNEQFF
TRBJ1-4	TRBD1	TRBV29-1	few	TGCAGCGCCGGGACAGGGACTAATGAAAAACTGTTTTTT	CSAGTGTNEKLFF
TRBJ2-5	.	TRBV7-2	few	TGTGCCAGCAGCCTCGAGGGCCGATTCGAGACCCAGTACTTC	CASSLEGRFETQYF
TRBJ2-2	TRBD1	TRBV29-1	few	TGCAGCGTTTCTCGGACAGGGAACACCGGGGAGCTGTTTTTT	CSVSRTGNTGELFF
TRBJ2-5	.	TRBV4-2	once	TGTGCCAGCAGCCAAGGATCAGGGGGGAGAGAGACCCAGTACTTC	CASSQGSGGRETQYF
TRBJ2-3	TRBD2	TRBV5-1	few	TGCGCCAGCACCCGCGGGGGGCCGGAAGTGGCAGATACGCAGTATTTT	CASTRGGPEVADTQYF
TRBJ2-5	.	TRBV29-1	.	TGCAGCGGGAAACAGGGTAGAGAGACCCAGTACTTC	CSGKQGRETQYF
TRBJ1-2	.	TRBV7-9	few	TGTGCCAGCAGCTTAGGCGCAGGGGAGGATGGCTACACCTTC	CASSLGAGEDGYTF
TRBJ2-3	.	TRBV29-1	.	TGCAGCGTTGAAGGGTGGCAGGGGAGGAGGGATACGCAGTATTTT	CSVEGWQGRRDTQYF
TRBJ2-3	.	TRBV7-2	.	TGTGCCAGCACCTCTGGGCGGGAACTTAACACAGATACGCAGTATTTT	CASTSGRELNTDTQYF
TRBJ2-3	TRBD2	TRBV9	.	TGTGCCAGCAGCGTAGGCCTAGCGGGGGTCCAAGATACGCAGTATTTT	CASSVGLAGVQDTQYF
TRBJ1-2	TRBD1	TRBV30	.	TGTGCCTGGCGGACAGGGGCTACCTATGGCTACACCTTC	CAWRTGATYGYTF
TRBJ2-1	TRBD2	TRBV6-5	.	TGTGCCAGCAGTCTAGCGGGAATTGAGCAGTTCTTC	CASSLAGIEQFF
TRBJ1-6	.	TRBV30	.	TGTGCCTGGAGTGTACAGAGGGACGGATCTTCACCCCTCCACTTT	CAWSVQRDGSSPLHF